This T cell receptor (beta chain) emerged from a study of beta chain features in type 1 diabetes. The V and J ends lost 0 bases and 3 bases respectively, with 16 bases between them. This CDR3 comprises 17 residues. Per the germline V gene, CDR1 is SGDLS and CDR2 is YYNGEE. Once sorted, every population was more than 98% pure. Reverse transcription of all isolated RNA meant that expressed TCRB transcripts were sequenced. Data came from immunoSEQ multiplex PCR; TCRdb stores just in-frame clones and leaves some out. The profile covers about 900,000 clones, with about a sixth appearing a single time and about 0.025% taken by the ten largest. This clone was seen only a few times. Its antigen is currently unknown. Study conclusions and caveats: For TCRB rearrangement, an influence of HLA type remained unresolved here. Comparison showed that naive, central memory and Treg TCRB repertoires appeared more similar among patients than among healthy donors. Patients with type 1 diabetes carried fewer insertions and had more deletions at their VDJ junctions.

The chain combines TRBV9 with TRBJ2-1; D is perhaps TRBD1 or TRBD2 (5 bases each). The TCR was taken from a woman aged 18 to 35 in good health. The specimen sequenced was naive CD4+ T cells from blood. CDR3 protein: CASSVGLGAAFYNEQFF. In nucleotides, the CDR3 is TGTGCCAGCAGCGTAGGACTCGGGGCGGCCTTCTACAATGAGCAGTTCTTC. Variable domain in full (rest from reference TRBV9 and TRBJ2-1): DSGVTQTPKHLITATGQRVTLRCSPRSGDLSVYWYQQSLDQGLQFLIQYYNGEERAKGNILERFSAQQFPDLHSELNLSSLELGDSALYFCASSVGLGAAFYNEQFFGPGTRLTVL.